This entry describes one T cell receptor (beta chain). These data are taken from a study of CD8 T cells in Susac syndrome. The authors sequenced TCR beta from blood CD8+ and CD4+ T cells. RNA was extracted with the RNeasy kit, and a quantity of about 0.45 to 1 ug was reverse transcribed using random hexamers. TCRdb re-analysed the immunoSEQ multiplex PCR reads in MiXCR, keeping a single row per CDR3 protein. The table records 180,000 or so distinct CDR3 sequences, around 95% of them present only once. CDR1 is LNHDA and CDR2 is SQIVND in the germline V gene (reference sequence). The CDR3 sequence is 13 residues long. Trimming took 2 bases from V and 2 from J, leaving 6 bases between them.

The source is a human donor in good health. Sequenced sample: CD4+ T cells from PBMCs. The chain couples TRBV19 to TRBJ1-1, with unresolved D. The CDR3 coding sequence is TGTGCCAGTAGTATACAGATTAACACTGAAGCTTTCTTT. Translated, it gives CASSIQINTEAFF.